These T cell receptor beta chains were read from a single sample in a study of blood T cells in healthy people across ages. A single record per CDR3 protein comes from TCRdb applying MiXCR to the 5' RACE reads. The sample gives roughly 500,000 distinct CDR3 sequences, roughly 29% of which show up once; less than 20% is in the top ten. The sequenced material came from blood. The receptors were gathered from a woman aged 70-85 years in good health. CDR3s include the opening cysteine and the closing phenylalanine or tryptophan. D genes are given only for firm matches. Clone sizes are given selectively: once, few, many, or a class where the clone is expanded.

CASSLSGNLYGYTF | TGTGCCAGCAGTTTATCGGGAAACTTGTATGGCTACACCTTC | TRBJ1-2 | - | few | TRBV28 | 14
CAITRDNEQFF | TGTGCCATCACTAGGGACAATGAGCAGTTCTTC | TRBJ2-1 | - | - | TRBV10-3 | 11
CASSVAYTGTDTQYF | TGTGCCAGCAGCGTAGCATACACCGGCACAGATACGCAGTATTTT | TRBJ2-3 | - | many | TRBV9 | 15
CASSLVATSGGREQFF | TGTGCCAGCAGCTTAGTAGCTACTAGCGGGGGGAGGGAGCAGTTCTTC | TRBJ2-1 | TRBD2 | - | TRBV7-2 | 16
CASSGWETQYF | TGTGCCAGCAGTGGGTGGGAGACCCAGTACTTC | TRBJ2-5 | - | many | TRBV25-1 | 11
CASTAGGELFF | TGTGCCAGCACGGCCGGAGGGGAGCTGTTTTTT | TRBJ2-2 | - | few | TRBV7-3 | 11
CASSLGQGGITEAFF | TGCGCCAGCAGCCTGGGACAGGGAGGGATCACTGAAGCTTTCTTT | TRBJ1-1 | TRBD1 | few | TRBV4-1 | 15
CASRQRSGGAIDTQYF | TGTGCCAGCAGGCAACGTAGCGGGGGGGCCATAGATACGCAGTATTTT | TRBJ2-3 | TRBD2 | - | TRBV7-2 | 16
CASSVSRDTEAFF | TGTGCCAGCAGCGTATCCCGCGACACTGAAGCTTTCTTT | TRBJ1-1 | - | few | TRBV9 | 13
CSARGGEGRRKLFF | TGCAGTGCTAGAGGTGGAGAGGGGCGACGGAAACTGTTTTTT | TRBJ1-4 | - | - | TRBV20-1 | 14
CASSLFGTEAFF | TGTGCCAGCAGCCTTTTCGGCACTGAAGCTTTCTTT | TRBJ1-1 | - | few | TRBV14 | 12
CASSVSGFVEDTQYF | TGTGCCAGCAGCGTATCAGGGTTCGTTGAAGATACGCAGTATTTT | TRBJ2-3 | - | - | TRBV9 | 15
CASAGTALRGYTF | TGTGCCAGTGCCGGGACAGCTCTTCGGGGCTACACCTTC | TRBJ1-2 | TRBD1 | few | TRBV16 | 13
CASSLRLAGAPNTGELFF | TGTGCCAGCAGCTTGAGACTAGCGGGGGCCCCGAACACCGGGGAGCTGTTTTTT | TRBJ2-2 | TRBD2 | few | TRBV5-6 | 18
CASSWGTPATNEKLFF | TGCGCCAGCAGCTGGGGGACACCAGCAACTAATGAAAAACTGTTTTTT | TRBJ1-4 | - | few | TRBV5-1 | 16
CASSFRTSGDTQYF | TGTGCCAGCAGCTTCCGGACTAGCGGAGATACGCAGTATTTT | TRBJ2-3 | TRBD2 | - | TRBV7-2 | 14
CASSPSLHETQYF | TGCGCCAGCAGCCCCTCCCTCCATGAGACCCAGTACTTC | TRBJ2-5 | - | - | TRBV5-1 | 13
CSANSNKPGGFSNEQFF | TGCAGTGCAAATAGTAATAAGCCGGGGGGCTTCTCCAATGAGCAGTTCTTC | TRBJ2-1 | - | few | TRBV20-1 | 17
CAISESGNYNEQFF | TGTGCCATCAGTGAGTCGGGGAACTACAATGAGCAGTTCTTC | TRBJ2-1 | - | - | TRBV10-3 | 14
CSASGTLEETQYF | TGCAGTGCTTCCGGGACCCTCGAGGAGACCCAGTACTTC | TRBJ2-5 | - | - | TRBV20-1 | 13
CSVGTSGGYNEQFF | TGCAGCGTTGGGACTAGCGGGGGTTACAATGAGCAGTTCTTC | TRBJ2-1 | TRBD2 | - | TRBV29-1 | 14
CASSSPTGSGDTQYF | TGCGCCAGCAGCTCCCCGACAGGGTCAGGGGATACGCAGTATTTT | TRBJ2-3 | TRBD1 | few | TRBV5-1 | 15
CSATKGGGSTDTQYF | TGCAGTGCCACGAAGGGGGGGGGCAGCACGGATACGCAGTATTTT | TRBJ2-3 | - | - | TRBV20-1 | 15
CSPRAGDTQYF | TGCAGCCCTAGAGCGGGAGATACGCAGTATTTT | TRBJ2-3 | - | few | TRBV20-1 | 11
CASSSSTTDTQYF | TGCGCCAGCAGCTCCTCTACTACAGATACGCAGTATTTT | TRBJ2-3 | - | - | TRBV5-1 | 13
CASSLALWGYTF | TGTGCTAGCAGTCTGGCCCTTTGGGGCTACACCTTC | TRBJ1-2 | - | - | TRBV12-3/TRBV12-4 | 12
CASSQWGSYEQYF | TGTGCCAGCAGCCAGTGGGGTTCCTACGAGCAGTACTTC | TRBJ2-7 | - | - | TRBV7-8 | 13
CASSSTGGDTEAFF | TGTGCCAGCAGTTCGACAGGGGGGGACACTGAAGCTTTCTTT | TRBJ1-1 | TRBD1 | few | TRBV27 | 14
CASSFSPAFF | TGTGCCAGCAGCTTTAGTCCCGCTTTCTTT | TRBJ1-1 | - | few | TRBV7-3 | 10
CASSLVYPYEQYF | TGCGCCAGCAGCTTGGTGTACCCCTACGAGCAGTACTTC | TRBJ2-7 | - | few | TRBV5-1 | 13
CASSFWSSNKETQYF | TGTGCCAGCAGCTTCTGGTCCAGTAATAAAGAGACCCAGTACTTC | TRBJ2-5 | - | few | TRBV5-5 | 15
CASSVTTLNTGELFF | TGTGCCAGCAGCGTCACGACCCTGAACACCGGGGAGCTGTTTTTT | TRBJ2-2 | - | - | TRBV9 | 15
CASSLDLDTKYGYTF | TGCGCCAGCAGCTTAGACCTGGACACGAAGTATGGCTACACCTTC | TRBJ1-2 | - | - | TRBV5-1 | 15
CASTFNLVRQETQYF | TGTGCCAGCACCTTCAACCTCGTCCGCCAAGAGACCCAGTACTTC | TRBJ2-5 | - | - | TRBV12-3/TRBV12-4 | 15
CASTSSGTGGQQYF | TGTGCCAGCACTTCGAGCGGGACAGGGGGACAGCAGTACTTC | TRBJ2-5 | TRBD1 | - | TRBV6-2/TRBV6-3 | 14
CASSLTGGSGYEQYF | TGTGCCAGCAGCTTAACAGGAGGGTCGGGCTACGAGCAGTACTTC | TRBJ2-7 | - | few | TRBV7-3 | 15
CATSRDFGLAGQLRRTDTQYF | TGTGCCACCAGCAGAGATTTTGGGCTAGCGGGGCAACTAAGGCGCACAGATACGCAGTATTTT | TRBJ2-3 | TRBD2 | - | TRBV15 | 21
CASSSEGGVGSPLHF | TGTGCCAGCAGCTCAGAGGGCGGGGTTGGTTCACCCCTCCACTTT | TRBJ1-6 | - | - | TRBV7-2 | 15
CASSYFGTSNGYTF | TGTGCCAGCAGTTACTTCGGGACGTCGAATGGCTACACCTTC | TRBJ1-2 | - | - | TRBV6-2/TRBV6-3 | 14
CSARDQGRATDTQYF | TGCAGTGCTAGGGACCAGGGCCGTGCCACAGATACGCAGTATTTT | TRBJ2-3 | - | - | TRBV20-1 | 15